A single sample is the source of the 25 T cell receptor beta chains below, sequenced in a study of human T cells and chemical hapten exposure. Time point reported: patch test 1, 2 weeks after DPC sensitization. The treatment here: therapeutic diphenylcyclopropenone sensitization with weekly scalp DPC. Via MiXCR, TCRdb re-called the RACE reads, giving one row per CDR3 protein. The data show about 360,000 distinct CDR3 sequences, around 6.9% seen once. Here the sequenced sample was whole blood, taken in connection with sensitization to the hapten diphenylcyclopropenone (DPC). The receptors originated from a woman aged 18-29 years with alopecia areata. Some clones in this sample may be carry-over from other donors' samples.

The chain employs TRBV12-3 or TRBV12-4 and TRBJ2-3, with 7 bases lining up with TRBD1. The CDR3 has 15 amino acids. Trimming removed 4 bases from V and 2 bases from J; junction bases left unmatched: 6. DNA of the CDR3: TGTGCCAGCAGTTCGGGACAGCCGCTCACAGATACGCAGTATTTT. Encoded protein: CASSSGQPLTDTQYF.

The chain uses TRBV12-5 and TRBJ1-3, with D perhaps TRBD1 (5 bases). CDR1 is LGHNT and CDR2 is FRNRAP in the germline V gene. V lost 10 bases and J lost 1, with 17 bases in between. The CDR3 has 15 residues. CDR3 protein: CATHQGLSSGNTIYF. DNA for the CDR3: TGTGCTACCCACCAGGGATTATCTTCTGGAAACACCATATATTTT.

The chain links TRBV6-5 to TRBJ2-7, with D perhaps TRBD1 (5 bases). This CDR3 comprises 13 residues. The germline V gene encodes CDR1 MNHEY and CDR2 SVGAGI. The V end was cut by 0 bases, the J end by 6 bases, with 9 bases between. In nucleotides, the CDR3 is TGTGCCAGCAGTTACTCAAGGGGTGCCGAGCAGTACTTC. Protein: CASSYSRGAEQYF.

CDR3 loop: CSAPTYSGANVLTF. DNA of the CDR3: TGCAGTGCGCCGACTTACTCTGGGGCCAACGTCCTGACTTTC. The chain combines TRBV20-1 with TRBJ2-6; no definite D call. The CDR3 sequence is 14 residues long. Trimming took 6 bases from V and 0 from J, leaving 9 bases between them. The germline V gene has CDR1 DFQATT and CDR2 SNEGSKA (reference sequence).

This chain connects TRBV2 to TRBJ1-1; 12 bases line up with TRBD1. V trimming: 6 bases; J trimming: 5 bases; junction bases outside the gene matches: 7. The germline V gene has CDR1 SNHLY and CDR2 FYNNEI. CDR3 length equals 15 residues. The CDR3 loop reads CASSHPGQGATEAFF. The CDR3 DNA reads as TGTGCCAGCAGCCACCCGGGACAGGGGGCGACTGAAGCTTTCTTT.

This clonotype was counted at least ten times. The chain links TRBV10-3 to TRBJ2-3, with 9 bases lining up with TRBD2. CDR3 length: 16 amino acids. With V trimmed by 2 bases and J by 6 bases, 9 bases remained unmatched. Germline V gene lookup returns CDR1 ENHRY and CDR2 SYGVKD. DNA of the CDR3: TGTGCCATCAGTGAGCCCACCGCGGGGGGGCGCGATACGCAGTATTTT. Translation gives CAISEPTAGGRDTQYF.

The V and J genes are TRBV12-3 or TRBV12-4 and TRBJ1-2; the match to TRBD1 covers 8 bases. The CDR3 extends over 15 amino acids. The V gene end was trimmed by 2 bases and the J gene end by 4 bases; junction bases not matched to a gene: 6. The CDR3 nucleotides are TGTGCCAGCAGTTTATCAGGGGGCGGATTCTATGGCTACACCTTC. It specifies CASSLSGGGFYGYTF.

This clonotype has a count of ten or more. The CDR3, as DNA: TGTGCCAGCAGCCCCTACCACACCATGCGGGGCGCGGGAGCTTTCTTT. Amino acids: CASSPYHTMRGAGAFF. The chain couples TRBV7-2 to TRBJ1-1; D possibly corresponds to TRBD1 (5 bases). Germline V gene lookup returns CDR1 SGHTA and CDR2 FQGNSA. V was clipped by 5 bases and J by 10 bases, with 26 bases between them. The CDR3 has 16 residues.

In its sample, this clonotype was seen a few times. The V and J genes are TRBV12-3 or TRBV12-4 and TRBJ1-5; unclear D gene. This CDR3 is built from 16 residues. V lost 1 base and J 2 bases, leaving 12 bases between the germline ends. The CDR3 sequence: CASSLEGGRGNQPQHF. The CDR3 DNA reads TGTGCCAGCAGTTTAGAGGGAGGAAGGGGCAATCAGCCCCAGCATTTT.

This clonotype has only a few counts. This rearrangement joins TRBV3-1 to TRBJ1-1; a possible D gene is TRBD1 (6 bases). With 3 bases removed from V and 5 bases from J, the gap between germline ends came to 10 bases. The CDR3 is made up of 13 amino acids. Germline CDR1 is LGHDT and CDR2 is YNNKEL (reference sequence). Written as DNA, the CDR3 is TGTGCCAGCAGCCAGCAGGGGACGACTGAAGCTTTCTTT. Its protein product is CASSQQGTTEAFF.

This clonotype was counted ten times or more. CDR3 in amino acids: CASSQVGGQETQYF. The CDR3 bases are TGTGCCAGCAGCCAAGTCGGGGGCCAAGAGACCCAGTACTTC. The chain uses TRBV3-1 and TRBJ2-5; D perhaps matches TRBD2 (6 bases). The germline V gene encodes CDR1 LGHDT and CDR2 YNNKEL (reference sequence). V lost 1 base and J lost 1, with 7 bases in between. This CDR3 is 14 amino acids long.

This clonotype was recorded at least ten times. The V call is TRBV7-3, the J call TRBJ2-3; 14 bases match TRBD2. CDR1 and CDR2 from the germline V gene are SGHTA and FQGTGA. V lost 3 bases and J lost 6; bases outside the gene matches: 5. CDR3 length: 16 residues. CDR3 sequence reads: CASSLTSGGALDTQYF. The CDR3 bases are TGTGCCAGCAGCTTGACTAGCGGGGGGGCCTTGGATACGCAGTATTTT.

In this sample, this clonotype turned up many times. This chain connects TRBV7-2 to TRBJ2-7; D is unresolved. Germline CDR1 reads SGHTA; CDR2 reads FQGNSA. With 0 bases removed from V and 0 bases from J, the gap between germline ends came to 6 bases. The CDR3 runs to 14 residues. Written as DNA, the CDR3 is TGTGCCAGCAGCTTAGCCCGGTCCTCCTACGAGCAGTACTTC. Protein product: CASSLARSSYEQYF.

J is TRBJ1-5 and V is TRBV6-6, with 8 bases identical to TRBD1. The CDR3 covers 14 residues. Germline values: CDR1 MNHNY, CDR2 SVGAGI (reference sequence). With V trimmed by 5 bases and J by 7 bases, 7 bases remained unmatched. Here the CDR3 DNA reads TGTGCCAGCAGTCAGGACAGGGACAACCAGCCCCAGCATTTT. This encodes CASSQDRDNQPQHF.

V gene TRBV12-3 or TRBV12-4 combines with J gene TRBJ2-1; D gene ambiguous. CDR3 length equals 14 residues. V lost 1 base and J 5 bases, leaving 9 bases between the germline ends. CDR3 in amino acids: CASSLEAANNEQFF. CDR3 nucleotides: TGTGCCAGCAGTTTAGAGGCGGCCAACAATGAGCAGTTCTTC.

The V gene is TRBV12-3 or TRBV12-4, the J gene TRBJ2-3; the match to TRBD2 covers 13 bases. V trimming: 3 bases; J trimming: 0 bases; junction bases outside the gene matches: 15. The CDR3 sequence is 21 residues long. This chain's CDR3 is CASSFQKGLAGRVGSTDTQYF. The CDR3 DNA is TGTGCCAGCAGTTTCCAGAAGGGACTAGCGGGGAGAGTCGGAAGCACAGATACGCAGTATTTT.

This clonotype was counted between two and nine times. The chain joins TRBV6-2 or TRBV6-3 to TRBJ1-1; weak D call: TRBD1 (6 bases). The ends were cut back, 6 bases at V and 5 bases at J, with 28 bases in the middle. There are 18 residues in the CDR3. From germline, CDR1 is MNHEY and CDR2 SVGEGT. The CDR3 loop is CASRTEWGGGTTQTEAFF. CDR3 in DNA: TGTGCCAGCAGAACAGAGTGGGGGGGAGGGACAACACAAACTGAAGCTTTCTTT.

This clonotype was recorded many times. The chain recombines TRBV12-3 or TRBV12-4 with TRBJ2-2; TRBD2 matches at 8 bases. The CDR3 length is 14 residues. V dropped 8 bases and J dropped 8; count of bases not matched to a gene: 10. Here the CDR3 reads CASQGSGGVGELFF. As DNA, the CDR3 is TGTGCCAGCCAGGGAAGCGGGGGAGTTGGGGAGCTGTTTTTT.

The chain links TRBV2 to TRBJ1-3; 9 bases map to TRBD1. CDR3 length: 16 amino acids. J was trimmed by 3 bases and V by 7 bases; bases with no gene match: 10. CDR1 is SNHLY, CDR2 FYNNEI, per germline. The CDR3 bases are TGTGCCAGCACCCTGGAAGGGACAGGGTATGGAAACACCATATATTTT. Its protein product is CASTLEGTGYGNTIYF.

The V gene is TRBV6-5, the J gene TRBJ2-7; 8 bases match TRBD1. The germline gives CDR1 MNHEY, CDR2 SVGAGI. The V and J ends lost 1 base and 3 bases, in that order; junction bases with no gene match: 11. This CDR3 has 17 amino acids. The CDR3 loop is CASSYWHRDRISYEQYF. DNA of the CDR3: TGTGCCAGCAGTTACTGGCACCGGGACAGGATCAGCTACGAGCAGTACTTC.

This clonotype was recorded a few times. The rearrangement uses TRBV2 and TRBJ2-2; D is unclear. The ends were cut back, 6 bases at V and 3 bases at J, with 5 bases in the middle. This CDR3 has 12 amino acids. Germline V gene lookup returns CDR1 SNHLY and CDR2 FYNNEI. The chain's CDR3 is CASSYDTGELFF. Here the CDR3 DNA reads TGTGCCAGCAGCTACGACACCGGGGAGCTGTTTTTT.

The V call is TRBV4-1, the J call TRBJ1-6; D call uncertain. This CDR3 has 15 residues. The V gene lost 0 bases and the J gene lost 8 bases, with 11 bases spanning the gap. Germline values: CDR1 MGHRA, CDR2 YSYEKL. In DNA, the CDR3 is TGCGCCAGCAGCCAAGATCATCCCAGGTATTCACCCCTCCACTTT. Translating it yields CASSQDHPRYSPLHF.

This sequence joins TRBV20-1 and TRBJ2-7; possibly TRBD2 for D (6 bases). From germline, CDR1 is DFQATT and CDR2 SNEGSKA (reference sequence). Trimming cost V 6 bases and J 7 bases, with 19 bases left between them. The CDR3 length is 13 residues. The CDR3 reads CSADWGVPLEQYF. CDR3 bases: TGCAGTGCGGATTGGGGGGTTCCCTTGGAGCAGTACTTC.

This clonotype occurred a few times. The V gene is TRBV9, the J gene TRBJ2-2; the match to TRBD1 covers 12 bases. Germline V gene lookup returns CDR1 SGDLS and CDR2 YYNGEE. The CDR3 has 16 amino acids. The V gene end was trimmed by 10 bases and the J gene end by 3 bases; junction bases not matched to a gene: 10. CDR3 protein: CASGRDRGPDTGELFF. CDR3 in DNA: TGTGCCTCCGGCCGGGACAGGGGGCCGGACACCGGGGAGCTGTTTTTT.

V and J are TRBV7-8 and TRBJ1-6; the D gene is possibly TRBD1 (6 bases). Germline lookup yields CDR1 SGHVS and CDR2 FQNEAQ. The CDR3 spans 17 residues. V lost 1 base, J lost 6 bases, and 16 bases lay in between. CDR3 in DNA: TGTGCCAGCAGCTTAGGGGGGGGCCATCCTCCTAATTCACCCCTCCACTTT. As protein: CASSLGGGHPPNSPLHF.